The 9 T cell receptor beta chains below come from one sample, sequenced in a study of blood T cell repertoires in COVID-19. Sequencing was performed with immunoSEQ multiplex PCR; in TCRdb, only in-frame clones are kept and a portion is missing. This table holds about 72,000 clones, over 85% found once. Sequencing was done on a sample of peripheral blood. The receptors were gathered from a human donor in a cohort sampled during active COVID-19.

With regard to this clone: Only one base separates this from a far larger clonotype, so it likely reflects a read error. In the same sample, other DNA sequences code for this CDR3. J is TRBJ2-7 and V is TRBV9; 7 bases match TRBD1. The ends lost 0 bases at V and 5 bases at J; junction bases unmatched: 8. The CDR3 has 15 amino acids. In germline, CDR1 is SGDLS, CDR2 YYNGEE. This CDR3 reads CASSVEGATGNEQYF. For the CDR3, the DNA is TGTGCCAGCAGCGTAGAGGGGGCGACAGGGAACGAGCAGTACTTC.

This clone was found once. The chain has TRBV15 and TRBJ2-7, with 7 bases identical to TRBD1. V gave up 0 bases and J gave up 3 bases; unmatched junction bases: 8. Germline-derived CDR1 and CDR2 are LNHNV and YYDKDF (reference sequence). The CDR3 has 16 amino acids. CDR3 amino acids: CATSRDRGHQVYEQYF. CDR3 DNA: TGTGCCACCAGCAGAGATAGGGGGCACCAAGTCTACGAGCAGTACTTC.

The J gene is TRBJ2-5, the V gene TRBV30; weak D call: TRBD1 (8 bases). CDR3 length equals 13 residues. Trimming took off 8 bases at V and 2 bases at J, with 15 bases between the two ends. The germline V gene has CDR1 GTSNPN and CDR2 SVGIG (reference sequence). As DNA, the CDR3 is TGTGCCGCTACAGGGGGGGCTCAAGAGACCCAGTACTTC. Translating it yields CAATGGAQETQYF.

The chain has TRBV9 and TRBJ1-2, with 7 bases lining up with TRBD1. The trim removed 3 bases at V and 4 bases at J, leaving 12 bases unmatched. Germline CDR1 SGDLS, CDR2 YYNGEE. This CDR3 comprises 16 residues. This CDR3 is CASSADGQVLGYGYTF. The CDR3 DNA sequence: TGTGCCAGCAGCGCCGATGGACAGGTTCTCGGCTATGGCTACACCTTC.

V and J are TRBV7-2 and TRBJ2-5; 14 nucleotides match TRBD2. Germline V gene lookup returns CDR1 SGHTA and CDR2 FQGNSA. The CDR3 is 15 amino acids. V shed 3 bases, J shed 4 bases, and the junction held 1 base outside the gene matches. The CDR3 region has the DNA TGTGCCAGCAGCTTGGGACTAGCGGGAGTAGAGACCCAGTACTTC. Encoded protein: CASSLGLAGVETQYF.

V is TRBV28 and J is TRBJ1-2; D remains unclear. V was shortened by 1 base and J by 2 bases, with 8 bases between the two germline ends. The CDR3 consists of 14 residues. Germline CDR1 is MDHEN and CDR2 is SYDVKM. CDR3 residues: CASSLLAENYGYTF. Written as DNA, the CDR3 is TGTGCCAGCAGTTTATTGGCGGAGAACTATGGCTACACCTTC.

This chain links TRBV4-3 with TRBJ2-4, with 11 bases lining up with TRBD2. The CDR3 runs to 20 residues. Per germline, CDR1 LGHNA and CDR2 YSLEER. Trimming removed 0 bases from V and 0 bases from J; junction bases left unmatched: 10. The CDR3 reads CASSQDIVLAGVIAKNIQYF. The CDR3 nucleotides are TGCGCCAGCAGCCAAGATATAGTACTAGCGGGAGTTATAGCCAAAAACATTCAGTACTTC.

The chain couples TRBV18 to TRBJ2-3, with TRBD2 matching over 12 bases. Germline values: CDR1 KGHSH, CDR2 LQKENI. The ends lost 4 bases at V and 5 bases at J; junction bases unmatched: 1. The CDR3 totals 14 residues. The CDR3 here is CASSQGLAGDTQYF. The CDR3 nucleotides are TGTGCCAGCTCACAGGGACTAGCGGGAGATACGCAGTATTTT.

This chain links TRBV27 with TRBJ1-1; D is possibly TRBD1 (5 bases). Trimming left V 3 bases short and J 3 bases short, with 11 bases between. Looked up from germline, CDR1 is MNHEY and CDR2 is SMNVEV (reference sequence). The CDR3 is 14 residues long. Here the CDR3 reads CASSFGRGDTEAFF. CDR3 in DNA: TGTGCCAGCAGTTTCGGGAGGGGTGACACTGAAGCTTTCTTT.